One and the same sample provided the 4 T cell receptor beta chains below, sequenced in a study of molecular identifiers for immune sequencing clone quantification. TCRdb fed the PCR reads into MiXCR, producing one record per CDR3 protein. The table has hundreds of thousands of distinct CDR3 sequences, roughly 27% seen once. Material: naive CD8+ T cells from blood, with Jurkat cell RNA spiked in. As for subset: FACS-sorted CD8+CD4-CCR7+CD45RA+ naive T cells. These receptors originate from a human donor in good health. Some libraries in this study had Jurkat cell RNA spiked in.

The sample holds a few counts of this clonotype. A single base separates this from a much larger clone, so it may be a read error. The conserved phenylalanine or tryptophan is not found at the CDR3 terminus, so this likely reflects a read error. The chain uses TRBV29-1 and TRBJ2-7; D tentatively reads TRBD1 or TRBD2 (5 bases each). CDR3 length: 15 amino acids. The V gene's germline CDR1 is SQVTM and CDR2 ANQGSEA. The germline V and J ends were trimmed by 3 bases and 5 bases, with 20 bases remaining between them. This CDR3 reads CSVDGQGVPSDEQYL. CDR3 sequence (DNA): TGCAGCGTTGATGGGCAGGGAGTCCCATCGGACGAGCAGTACCTC.

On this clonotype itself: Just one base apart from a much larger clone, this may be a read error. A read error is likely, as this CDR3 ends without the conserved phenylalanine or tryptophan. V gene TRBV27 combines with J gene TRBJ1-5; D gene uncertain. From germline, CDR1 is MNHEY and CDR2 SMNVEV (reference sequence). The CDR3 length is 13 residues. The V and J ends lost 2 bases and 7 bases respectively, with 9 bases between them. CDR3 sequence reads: CASSLGQQQPQHS. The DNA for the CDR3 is TGTGCCAGCAGTTTAGGTCAGCAGCAGCCCCAGCATTCT.

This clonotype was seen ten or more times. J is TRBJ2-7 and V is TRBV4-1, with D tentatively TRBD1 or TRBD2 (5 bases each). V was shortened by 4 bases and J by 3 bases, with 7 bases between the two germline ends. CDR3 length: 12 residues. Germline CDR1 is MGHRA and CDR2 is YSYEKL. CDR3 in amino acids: CASSRDGYEQYF. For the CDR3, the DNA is TGCGCCAGCAGCCGGGACGGCTACGAGCAGTACTTC.

The CDR3: CASSAFGGGGKDTQYF. CDR3 DNA: TGTGCCAGCAGCGCTTTTGGTGGAGGGGGCAAGGATACGCAGTATTTT. J is TRBJ2-3 and V is TRBV9, with D possibly matching TRBD1 (7 bases). This CDR3 comprises 16 residues. From germline, CDR1 is SGDLS and CDR2 YYNGEE. Trimming pared 3 bases from V and 6 bases from J, leaving 20 bases between.